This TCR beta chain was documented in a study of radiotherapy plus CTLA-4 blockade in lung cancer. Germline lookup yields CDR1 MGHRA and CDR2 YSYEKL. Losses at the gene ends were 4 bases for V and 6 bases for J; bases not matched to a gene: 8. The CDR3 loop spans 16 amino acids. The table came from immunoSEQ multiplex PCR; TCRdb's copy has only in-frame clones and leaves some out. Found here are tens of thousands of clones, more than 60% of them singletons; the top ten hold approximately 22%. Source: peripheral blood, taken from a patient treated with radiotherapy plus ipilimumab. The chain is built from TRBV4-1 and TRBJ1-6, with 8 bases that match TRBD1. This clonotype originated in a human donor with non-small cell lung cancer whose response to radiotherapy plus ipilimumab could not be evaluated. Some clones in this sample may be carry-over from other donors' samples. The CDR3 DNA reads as TGCGCCAGCAGCCCTGGACAGGGTAATGGTAATTCACCCCTCCACTTT. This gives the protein CASSPGQGNGNSPLHF.